Listed here are 22 T cell receptor beta chains from one sample, sequenced in a study of T cell responses to AZD1222 COVID-19 vaccine. TCRdb's copy holds only in-frame clones and misses some; the assay was immunoSEQ multiplex PCR. The table has around 80,000 clones, 70% to 90% seen once; the top ten hold about 10%. Specimen: peripheral blood, collected 28 days after the second AZD1222 dose. The receptors were gathered from an adult who received the AZD1222 COVID-19 vaccine.

The table lists this clone with a few counts. The V gene is TRBV3-1 (or the pseudogene TRBV3-2), the J gene TRBJ2-3; 7 bases fit TRBD1. After removal of 8 bases from V and 5 bases from J, the junction contained 10 bases not matched to a gene. The CDR3 spans 14 residues. Germline V lookup: CDR1 LGHDT, CDR2 YNNKEL (reference sequence). The CDR3 DNA is TGTGCCAGCGGTTCAAACAGGGGCGGAGATACGCAGTATTTT. Its protein product is CASGSNRGGDTQYF.

This chain links TRBV6-1 with TRBJ2-1; D ambiguous. V lost 0 bases, J lost 10 bases, and 10 bases lay in between. Germline V gene data show CDR1 as MNHNS and CDR2 as SASEGT. This CDR3 is 13 amino acids long. CDR3 loop: CASSEAAVGEQFF. The CDR3 DNA sequence: TGTGCCAGCAGTGAAGCGGCGGTCGGAGAGCAGTTCTTC.

V and J are TRBV6-5 and TRBJ2-7; 10 positions match TRBD1. CDR1 is MNHEY and CDR2 is SVGAGI in the germline V gene. CDR3 length equals 15 residues. V lost 4 bases, J lost 8 bases, and 11 bases stayed unmatched. CDR3 coding DNA: TGTGCCAGCAGTTCGACGACAGGGGGCGTTTTAAAGCAGTACTTC. Translated, it gives CASSSTTGGVLKQYF.

This chain's CDR3 is CSVEETEAFF. For the CDR3, the DNA is TGCAGCGTTGAAGAAACTGAAGCTTTCTTT. The rearrangement links TRBV29-1 to TRBJ1-1; D is undetermined. The CDR3 sequence is 10 residues long. The V gene lost 0 bases and the J gene lost 5 bases, with 1 base spanning the gap. Germline V lookup: CDR1 SQVTM, CDR2 ANQGSEA. Variable domain in full (rest from reference TRBV29-1 and TRBJ1-1): SAVISQKPSRDICQRGTSLTIQCQVDSQVTMMFWYRQQPGQSLTLIATANQGSEATYESGFVIDKFPISRPNLTFSTLTVSNMSPEDSSIYLCSVEETEAFFGQGTRLTVV.

V is TRBV18 and J is TRBJ1-4; TRBD1 matches 7 bases. In germline, CDR1 is KGHSH, CDR2 LQKENI. J gave up 6 bases and V 5 bases, and 9 bases lay outside the gene matches. This CDR3 spans 15 amino acids. CDR3: CASSTGQAEYEKLFF. The CDR3 DNA reads as TGTGCCAGCTCAACCGGACAGGCGGAGTATGAAAAACTGTTTTTT.

The CDR3 reads CSAGTGTGELFF. The CDR3 DNA sequence: TGCAGCGCCGGGACAGGCACCGGGGAGCTGTTTTTT. V is TRBV29-1 and J is TRBJ2-2; 8 nucleotides match TRBD1. The germline gives CDR1 SQVTM, CDR2 ANQGSEA. The CDR3 has 12 amino acids. V was clipped by 7 bases and J by 4 bases; unmatched bases: 2.

The V gene is TRBV5-6, the J gene TRBJ1-5; tentatively, D is TRBD1 (5 bases). Germline assignment: CDR1 SGHDT and CDR2 YYEEEE. V gave up 1 base and J gave up 2 bases, with 16 bases separating them. The CDR3 contains 17 residues. CDR3 nucleotides: TGTGCCAGCAGCTTGCTAGCAGGGACGAGCGGCAATCAGCCCCAGCATTTT. The encoded protein is CASSLLAGTSGNQPQHF.

The gene calls are TRBV19 and TRBJ2-5, with D tentatively TRBD1 (6 bases). This CDR3 region has 16 residues. Looked up from germline, CDR1 is LNHDA and CDR2 is SQIVND (reference sequence). Trimming removed 10 bases from V and 1 base from J, with 22 bases in between. The CDR3 loop is CATSYGGFQPQETQYF. The CDR3, as DNA: TGTGCCACCTCATATGGGGGCTTCCAACCCCAAGAGACCCAGTACTTC.

The rearrangement joins TRBV5-8 to TRBJ1-5, with 9 bases fitting TRBD1. This CDR3 spans 15 amino acids. Germline lookup yields CDR1 SGHTS and CDR2 YDEGEE. V gave up 4 bases and J gave up 7 bases; unmatched junction bases: 9. This chain's CDR3 is CASSQGQGPFQPQHF. In DNA, the CDR3 is TGTGCCAGCAGCCAGGGACAGGGCCCTTTCCAGCCCCAGCATTTT.

V and J are TRBV27 and TRBJ1-2; no clear D. CDR3 length: 15 amino acids. From germline, CDR1 is MNHEY and CDR2 SMNVEV (reference sequence). Trimming took off 5 bases at V and 4 bases at J, with 17 bases between the two ends. CDR3 DNA: TGTGCCAGCAGTCCCCGGCGGCGGCTCGCCTATGGCTACACCTTC. Encoded protein: CASSPRRRLAYGYTF.

The chain is built from TRBV5-6 and TRBJ1-4, with a possible D match to TRBD1 (5 bases). Looked up from germline, CDR1 is SGHDT and CDR2 is YYEEEE. Trimming removed 0 bases at V and 4 bases at J, with 16 bases between. This CDR3 region has 17 residues. CDR3 DNA sequence: TGTGCCAGCAGCTTGGGCTCTTTGACAGCTTTTAATGAAAAACTGTTTTTT. Translated: CASSLGSLTAFNEKLFF.

The chain recombines TRBV19 with TRBJ2-1; D may be TRBD2 (6 bases). CDR3 length: 14 amino acids. The germline V and J ends were trimmed by 1 base and 2 bases, with 6 bases remaining between them. CDR1 LNHDA and CDR2 SQIVND come from the germline V gene (reference sequence). CDR3 sequence (DNA): TGTGCCAGTAGTATAGGGGGGGCCTACAATGAGCAGTTCTTC. Its protein product is CASSIGGAYNEQFF.

This rearrangement joins TRBV3-1 (or the pseudogene TRBV3-2) to TRBJ2-3, with D possibly being TRBD2 (6 bases). V lost 0 bases to trimming and J lost 0 bases, with 16 bases between them. This CDR3 spans 18 amino acids. The V gene's germline CDR1 is LGHDT and CDR2 YNNKEL (reference sequence). CDR3 loop: CASSQDAIYRGSTDTQYF. The CDR3 DNA sequence: TGTGCCAGCAGCCAAGATGCTATTTACCGGGGGAGCACAGATACGCAGTATTTT.

The J gene is TRBJ1-2, the V gene TRBV18; weak D call: TRBD1 (5 bases). The V gene lost 7 bases and the J gene lost 5 bases, with 14 bases spanning the gap. CDR1 and CDR2 (germline): KGHSH, LQKENI. CDR3 length: 13 amino acids. The CDR3 loop is CASLSGASYGYTF. The CDR3 DNA is TGTGCCAGCTTATCCGGGGCATCTTATGGCTACACCTTC.

The chain links TRBV30 to TRBJ1-3; D is ambiguous. CDR3 size: 13 residues. Trimming shortened V by 2 bases and J by 5 bases, and 10 bases separated the two germline ends. Germline-derived CDR1 and CDR2 are GTSNPN and SVGIG (reference sequence). As DNA, the CDR3 is TGTGCCTGGAGTTCCGTCCCCAGAAACACCATATATTTT. It codes for CAWSSVPRNTIYF.

The J gene is TRBJ1-6, the V gene TRBV7-2; TRBD1 matches at 7 bases. Germline assignment: CDR1 SGHTA and CDR2 FQGNSA. This CDR3 is 17 amino acids long. The ends lost 5 bases at V and 3 bases at J; junction bases unmatched: 10. CDR3 sequence (DNA): TGTGCCAGCAGCCTCGGAGTGAACAGGGGCTATAATTCACCCCTCCACTTT. Its translation is CASSLGVNRGYNSPLHF.

This sequence joins TRBV6-1 and TRBJ1-1; TRBD1 matches 11 bases. CDR3 length: 14 amino acids. Germline values: CDR1 MNHNS, CDR2 SASEGT. After removal of 3 bases from V and 4 bases from J, the junction contained 1 base not matched to a gene. The CDR3 here is CASSDGTGGTEAFF. The CDR3 nucleotides are TGTGCCAGCAGTGATGGGACAGGGGGCACTGAAGCTTTCTTT.

The J gene is TRBJ1-4, the V gene TRBV9; D call uncertain. The CDR3 sequence is 16 residues long. Germline CDR1 SGDLS, CDR2 YYNGEE. The ends were cut back, 4 bases at V and 5 bases at J, with 18 bases in the middle. The CDR3 coding sequence is TGTGCCAGCAGCCGGCGGGGAATGGGAGCAAATGAAAAACTGTTTTTT. Its translation: CASSRRGMGANEKLFF. The full variable domain, completed using reference TRBV9 and TRBJ1-4, is DSGVTQTPKHLITATGQRVTLRCSPRSGDLSVYWYQQSLDQGLQFLIQYYNGEERAKGNILERFSAQQFPDLHSELNLSSLELGDSALYFCASSRRGMGANEKLFFGSGTQLSVL.

V is TRBV19 and J is TRBJ1-1; 11 nucleotides match TRBD1. In germline, CDR1 is LNHDA, CDR2 SQIVND (reference sequence). CDR3 size: 16 residues. Trimming cost V 3 bases and J 1 base; bases outside gene matches: 4. The CDR3 DNA reads TGTGCCAGTAGTATGGGACAGGGGGGACGGAACACTGAAGCTTTCTTT. Amino acids: CASSMGQGGRNTEAFF.

This clone was seen a handful of times. J is TRBJ2-7 and V is TRBV4-2; D perhaps matches TRBD2 (6 bases). Germline V lookup: CDR1 LGHNA, CDR2 YNFKEQ. The CDR3 length is 15 residues. V shed 0 bases and J shed 3 bases, with 12 bases lying between them. The CDR3 coding sequence is TGTGCCAGCAGCCAAGATGTGGGAGGCGGCTACGAGCAGTACTTC. It specifies CASSQDVGGGYEQYF.

This clone turned up a few times. The chain couples TRBV12-3 or TRBV12-4 to TRBJ1-2; D perhaps matches TRBD1 (6 bases). The CDR3 sequence is 13 residues long. V was pared by 3 bases and J by 2 bases, with 7 bases between. The CDR3 is CASSFGQNYGYTF. CDR3 DNA sequence: TGTGCCAGCAGTTTTGGACAGAACTATGGCTACACCTTC.

The chain recombines TRBV29-1 with TRBJ2-1; 11 nucleotides match TRBD2. Trimming took 1 base from V and 8 from J; bases not matched to a gene: 1. Germline CDR1 and CDR2: SQVTM and ANQGSEA. The CDR3 is 13 residues long. CDR3 DNA: TGCAGCGTTGAAGGTAGCGGGGGGGATGAGCAGTTCTTC. This encodes CSVEGSGGDEQFF.